This passage covers 18 T cell receptor beta chains from one sample sequenced in a study of CD8 T cells in ankylosing spondylitis. General study findings and limits: The study identified a TCR beta motif of several highly homologous variants that appeared characteristic of ankylosing spondylitis blood.

Via MiXCR, TCRdb re-called the 5' RACE reads, giving one row per CDR3 protein. The table records around 490,000 distinct CDR3 sequences, roughly 5.2% of them present only once. For these receptors, no antigen is known. The sequencing input was blood, either unsorted or a sorted T cell fraction (not recorded which). The receptors were sampled from a male donor with ankylosing spondylitis.

This clonotype was seen many times. The chain links TRBV6-5 to TRBJ2-3, with a possible D match to TRBD1 (6 bases). Trimming took off 0 bases at V and 4 bases at J, with 14 bases between the two ends. CDR3 length equals 16 residues. Germline V lookup: CDR1 MNHEY, CDR2 SVGAGI. The CDR3 region is CASSYSGTSIPDTQYF. CDR3 coding DNA: TGTGCCAGCAGTTACTCGGGGACATCCATCCCAGATACGCAGTATTTT.

The table lists this clonotype with many counts. V usage is TRBV7-2 and J usage is TRBJ2-3; D could derive from TRBD1 or TRBD2 (5 bases each). Looked up from germline, CDR1 is SGHTA and CDR2 is FQGNSA. The ends were cut back, 1 base at V and 4 bases at J, with 9 bases in the middle. The CDR3 has 14 amino acids. The CDR3 reads CASSLVVGADTQYF. In DNA, the CDR3 is TGTGCCAGCAGCTTAGTTGTGGGGGCAGATACGCAGTATTTT. Together with reference TRBV7-2 and TRBJ2-3, the CDR3 gives the full variable domain: GAGVSQSPSNKVTEKGKDVELRCDPISGHTALYWYRQSLGQGLEFLIYFQGNSAPDKSGLPSDRFSAERTGGSVSTLTIQRTQQEDSAVYLCASSLVVGADTQYFGPGTRLTVL.

The sample holds many counts of this clonotype. The rearrangement uses TRBV7-2 and TRBJ1-5, with D possibly matching TRBD1 (5 bases). Between the trimmed V and J ends, which lost 1 base and 4 bases, there was a span of 11 bases. The CDR3 consists of 15 residues. The germline V gene has CDR1 SGHTA and CDR2 FQGNSA. The CDR3 sequence is CASSLEGAQNQPQHF. The CDR3 DNA follows: TGTGCCAGCAGCTTAGAAGGGGCCCAAAATCAGCCCCAGCATTTT.

This clonotype was seen ten or more times. This chain connects TRBV5-1 to TRBJ2-3; unclear D gene. The V end was cut by 1 base, the J end by 6 bases, with 9 bases between. This CDR3 comprises 13 residues. CDR1 is SGHRS, CDR2 YFSETQ, per germline. The CDR3 spells CASSLSAPDTQYF. The CDR3 region has the DNA TGCGCCAGCAGCTTGAGTGCTCCTGATACGCAGTATTTT.

This clonotype was seen repeatedly, ten times or more. CDR3 protein: CASSPTQSPYNEQFF. The CDR3 DNA is TGTGCCAGCAGCCCTACACAGTCCCCCTACAATGAGCAGTTCTTC. The V and J genes are TRBV6-1 and TRBJ2-1; D ambiguous. Germline CDR1 and CDR2: MNHNS and SASEGT. This CDR3 is 15 amino acids long. Trimming removed 6 bases from V and 2 bases from J, with 14 bases in between.

This clonotype occurred a few times. The chain carries TRBV5-5 and TRBJ2-5; no firm D call. The length of the CDR3 is 14 residues. CDR1 SGHKS and CDR2 YYEKEE come from the germline V gene (reference sequence). Trimming cost V 1 base and J 1 base, with 8 bases left between them. DNA for the CDR3: TGTGCCAGCAGCTTGAGTCACAGCCAAGAGACCCAGTACTTC. Residues: CASSLSHSQETQYF.

This clonotype has a count of ten or more. The rearrangement links TRBV25-1 to TRBJ2-4; TRBD1 is a possible D gene (5 bases). Germline CDR1 reads MGHDK; CDR2 reads SYGVNS. Trimming removed 1 base from V and 0 bases from J, with 13 bases in between. The CDR3 extends over 17 amino acids. The CDR3 DNA reads TGTGCCAGCAGTGAATCAATCAGACAGCTAGCCAAAAACATTCAGTACTTC. This gives the protein CASSESIRQLAKNIQYF.

This clonotype has a count of ten or more. J is TRBJ1-5 and V is TRBV7-9, with D possibly matching TRBD1 (6 bases). In germline, CDR1 is SEHNR, CDR2 FQNEAQ (reference sequence). The CDR3 sequence is 16 residues long. Trimming took 5 bases from V and 5 from J, leaving 19 bases between them. The CDR3: CASSLRTEGPDQPQHF. The CDR3 DNA is TGTGCCAGCAGCCTCAGGACAGAAGGCCCGGATCAGCCCCAGCATTTT. Supplemented by reference TRBV7-9 and TRBJ1-5, the full variable domain reads DTGVSQNPRHKITKRGQNVTFRCDPISEHNRLYWYRQTLGQGPEFLTYFQNEAQLEKSRLLSDRFSAERPKGSFSTLEIQRTEQGDSAMYLCASSLRTEGPDQPQHFGDGTRLSIL.

This clonotype was detected many times. V is TRBV11-3 and J is TRBJ2-3, with TRBD2 matching 15 bases. Germline V gene lookup returns CDR1 SGHNT and CDR2 YENEEA. J lost 6 bases, V lost 5 bases, and 9 bases had no gene match. The CDR3 loop spans 17 amino acids. The chain's CDR3 is CASSRTSGRADLDTQYF. CDR3 in DNA: TGTGCCAGCAGCCGGACTAGCGGGAGGGCCGATCTCGATACGCAGTATTTT.

Many counts were recorded for this clonotype. This chain links TRBV13 with TRBJ2-7; D might be TRBD1 (5 bases). V lost 7 bases, J lost 7 bases, and 17 bases lay in between. This CDR3 has 13 residues. The V gene's germline CDR1 is PRHDT and CDR2 FYEKMQ (reference sequence). CDR3 loop: CASKKGQGEEQYF. For the CDR3, the DNA is TGTGCCAGCAAGAAGGGGCAGGGTGAAGAGCAGTACTTC. The full variable domain, with the rest looked up from reference TRBV13 and TRBJ2-7, is AAGVIQSPRHLIKEKRETATLKCYPIPRHDTVYWYQQGPGQDPQFLISFYEKMQSDKGSIPDRFSAQQFSDYHSELNMSSLELGDSALYFCASKKGQGEEQYFGPGTRLTVT.

A remark on this clonotype: A read error may explain this, as a much larger clone is one base away. The CDR3 ends on some other residue instead of the conserved phenylalanine or tryptophan, so this is likely a read error. The chain joins TRBV5-1 to TRBJ2-3; no clear D. Per the germline V gene, CDR1 is SGHRS and CDR2 is YFSETQ. V was shortened by 2 bases and J by 4 bases, with 11 bases between the two germline ends. The CDR3 runs to 14 residues. The CDR3 reads CASSFAAEADTQYI. In nucleotides, the CDR3 is TGCGCCAGCAGCTTCGCCGCGGAAGCAGATACGCAGTATATT.

This clonotype has ten or more counts. The chain has TRBV27 and TRBJ2-7, with D hard to call. The V and J ends lost 3 bases and 3 bases respectively, with 15 bases between them. CDR3 length: 15 amino acids. The germline V gene has CDR1 MNHEY and CDR2 SMNVEV (reference sequence). As DNA, the CDR3 is TGTGCCAGCAGTTTCTCAGCACAGTTGTACTACGAGCAGTACTTC. This codes for CASSFSAQLYYEQYF.

The chain has TRBV27 and TRBJ2-5, with D unclear. The CDR3 is 16 amino acids. V was cut by 8 bases and J by 9 bases, with 28 bases left in between. The germline V gene has CDR1 MNHEY and CDR2 SMNVEV (reference sequence). This CDR3 is CASASRLTPTLMSQYF. The CDR3, as DNA: TGTGCCAGCGCGTCAAGACTGACCCCCACGTTAATGTCCCAGTACTTC.

This clonotype has ten or more counts. The rearrangement joins TRBV10-3 to TRBJ1-2; unclear D gene. This CDR3 is built from 12 residues. V was clipped by 6 bases and J by 2 bases, with 7 bases between them. Germline CDR1 ENHRY, CDR2 SYGVKD. The CDR3 region has the DNA TGTGCCATCAGGCAGGTGAACTATGGCTACACCTTC. Its translation: CAIRQVNYGYTF.

This clonotype has a handful of counts. The V gene is TRBV5-1, the J gene TRBJ1-1; unclear D gene. Germline lookup yields CDR1 SGHRS and CDR2 YFSETQ. The CDR3 sequence is 13 residues long. Trimming cost V 3 bases and J 5 bases, with 11 bases left between them. CDR3 in amino acids: CASSWNLGTEAFF. The DNA for the CDR3 is TGCGCCAGCAGCTGGAATTTGGGAACTGAAGCTTTCTTT. The complete variable domain, with remaining parts taken from reference TRBV5-1 and TRBJ1-1, reads KAGVTQTPRYLIKTRGQQVTLSCSPISGHRSVSWYQQTPGQGLQFLFEYFSETQRNKGNFPGRFSGRQFSNSRSEMNVSTLELGDSALYLCASSWNLGTEAFFGQGTRLTVV.

In this sample, this clonotype turned up many times. The rearrangement uses TRBV12-3 or TRBV12-4 and TRBJ1-5; 8 bases are a match to TRBD1. With V trimmed by 5 bases and J by 0 bases, 3 bases remained unmatched. The length of the CDR3 is 15 residues. Written as DNA, the CDR3 is TGTGCCAGCAGTCGGACAGGGTATAGCAATCAGCCCCAGCATTTT. Its translation is CASSRTGYSNQPQHF.

This clonotype was found a few times. The chain is built from TRBV14 and TRBJ1-1; TRBD1 aligns across 7 bases. The CDR3 has 13 residues. Trimming took 9 bases from V and 2 from J; bases not matched to a gene: 6. The germline V gene has CDR1 SGHDN and CDR2 FVKESK. This chain's CDR3 is CASRGQANTEAFF. The DNA for the CDR3 is TGTGCCAGTCGAGGACAGGCTAACACTGAAGCTTTCTTT.

This clonotype was seen at least ten times. The V gene is TRBV4-2, the J gene TRBJ1-2, with 7 positions matching TRBD1. The CDR3 is 16 amino acids. The germline V gene has CDR1 LGHNA and CDR2 YNFKEQ. V lost 1 base to trimming and J lost 9 bases; unmatched junction nucleotides: 14. CDR3 loop: CASSQVGRTGEVRYTF. CDR3 in DNA: TGTGCCAGCAGCCAAGTCGGCCGTACAGGGGAGGTCCGCTACACCTTC.